This T cell receptor beta chain was captured in a study of shared clonotypes between healthy human individuals. For the study at large: Each donor contributed plates that comprised three CD4 naive, three CD4 memory, two CD8 naive and one CD8 memory. Study conclusions and caveats: Among the subsets, naive ones generally showed larger estimated richness than memory ones.

Germline V CDR1 and CDR2: SGHRS, YFSETQ. V was clipped by 3 bases and J by 4 bases; unmatched bases: 6. This CDR3 contains 15 residues. With respect to this clone: Antigen unknown.

In the sorted-subset replicate PCRs, around 220 ng DNA, tens of thousands of T cell genomes, was used. Profiling relied on immunoSEQ multiplex PCR, and the TCRdb table lists in-frame clones only, not all of them. The sample lists about 1 million clones; approximately 68% were seen once. The sequencing sample was made of memory CD4+ T cells sorted from blood. Subset specified: CD45RA-negative fraction. This receptor was taken from a man younger than 35 in good health. The V gene is TRBV5-1, the J gene TRBJ2-1; 8 nucleotides line up with TRBD1. CDR3 in DNA: TGCGCCAGCAGCTGGGGCAGGGGGCATTACAATGAGCAGTTCTTC. Its translation is CASSWGRGHYNEQFF.